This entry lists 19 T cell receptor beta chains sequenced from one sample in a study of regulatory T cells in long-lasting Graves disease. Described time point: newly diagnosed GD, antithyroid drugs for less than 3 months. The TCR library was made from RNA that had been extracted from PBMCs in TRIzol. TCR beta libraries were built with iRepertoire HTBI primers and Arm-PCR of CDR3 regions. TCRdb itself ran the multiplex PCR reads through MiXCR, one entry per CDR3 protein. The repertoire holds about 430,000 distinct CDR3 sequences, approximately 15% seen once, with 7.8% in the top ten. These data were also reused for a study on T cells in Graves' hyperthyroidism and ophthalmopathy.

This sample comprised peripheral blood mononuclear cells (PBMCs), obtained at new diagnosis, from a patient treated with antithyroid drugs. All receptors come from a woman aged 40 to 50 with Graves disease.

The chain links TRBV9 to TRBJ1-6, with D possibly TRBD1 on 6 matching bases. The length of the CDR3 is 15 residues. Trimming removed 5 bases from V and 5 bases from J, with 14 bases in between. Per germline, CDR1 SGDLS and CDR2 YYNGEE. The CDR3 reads CASRPGTSNNSPLHF. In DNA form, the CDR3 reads TGTGCCAGCAGACCCGGGACATCCAATAATTCACCCCTCCACTTT.

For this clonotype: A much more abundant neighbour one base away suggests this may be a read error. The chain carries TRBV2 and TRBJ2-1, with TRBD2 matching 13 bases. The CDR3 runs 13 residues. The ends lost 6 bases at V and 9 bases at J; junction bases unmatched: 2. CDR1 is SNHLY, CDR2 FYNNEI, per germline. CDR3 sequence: CASRLAGGGEQFF. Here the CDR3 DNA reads TGTGCCAGCAGACTAGCGGGAGGGGGTGAGCAGTTCTTC.

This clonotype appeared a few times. The CDR3 spells CSVDRTSGRDQFF. CDR3 nucleotides: TGCAGCGTTGATAGGACTAGCGGGAGGGATCAGTTCTTC. The rearrangement links TRBV29-1 to TRBJ2-1; 15 bases fit TRBD2. CDR3 length: 13 residues. V lost 3 bases to trimming and J lost 13 bases; unmatched junction nucleotides: 4. Germline V CDR1 and CDR2: SQVTM, ANQGSEA.

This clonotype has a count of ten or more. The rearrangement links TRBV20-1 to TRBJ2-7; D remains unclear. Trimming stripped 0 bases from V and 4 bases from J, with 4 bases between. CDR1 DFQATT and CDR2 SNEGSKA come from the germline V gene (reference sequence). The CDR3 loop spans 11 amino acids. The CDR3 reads CSARDLYEQYF. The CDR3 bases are TGCAGTGCTAGAGACCTATACGAGCAGTACTTC.

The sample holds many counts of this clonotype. CDR3 coding DNA: TGTGCCAGCAGGTCCAGGCCCCACAATGAGCAGTTCTTC. It translates to CASRSRPHNEQFF. The chain couples TRBV27 to TRBJ2-1; D is ambiguous. In germline, CDR1 is MNHEY, CDR2 SMNVEV (reference sequence). Trimming stripped 6 bases from V and 5 bases from J, with 11 bases between. The CDR3 is made up of 13 amino acids.

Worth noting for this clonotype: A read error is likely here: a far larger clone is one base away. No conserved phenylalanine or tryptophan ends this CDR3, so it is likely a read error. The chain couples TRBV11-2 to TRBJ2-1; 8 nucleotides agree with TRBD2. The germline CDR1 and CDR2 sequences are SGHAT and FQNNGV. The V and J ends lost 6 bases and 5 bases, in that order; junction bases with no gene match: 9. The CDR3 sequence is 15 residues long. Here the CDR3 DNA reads TGTGCCAGCAGTGGAGCAGCGGGAGCGAACAATGAGCAGTTCCTC. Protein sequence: CASSGAAGANNEQFL.

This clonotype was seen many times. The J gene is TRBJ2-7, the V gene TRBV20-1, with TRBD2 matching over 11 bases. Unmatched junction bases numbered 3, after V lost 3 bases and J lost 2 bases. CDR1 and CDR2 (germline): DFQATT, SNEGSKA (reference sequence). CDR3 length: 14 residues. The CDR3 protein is CSARVAGGAYEQYF. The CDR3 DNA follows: TGCAGTGCTAGGGTAGCGGGAGGGGCCTACGAGCAGTACTTC.

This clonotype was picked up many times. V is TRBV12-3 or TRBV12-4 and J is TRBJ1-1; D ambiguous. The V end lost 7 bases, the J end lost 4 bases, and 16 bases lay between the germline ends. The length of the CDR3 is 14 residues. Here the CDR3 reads CASKIWSSSTEAFF. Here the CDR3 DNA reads TGTGCCAGCAAGATTTGGTCATCGAGCACTGAAGCTTTCTTT.

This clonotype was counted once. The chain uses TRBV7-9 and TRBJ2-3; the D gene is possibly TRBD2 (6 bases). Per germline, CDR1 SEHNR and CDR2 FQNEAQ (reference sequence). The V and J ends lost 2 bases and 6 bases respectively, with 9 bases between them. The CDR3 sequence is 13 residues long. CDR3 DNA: TGTGCCAGCAGCTTATTTGGAGGGGATACGCAGTATTTT. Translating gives CASSLFGGDTQYF.

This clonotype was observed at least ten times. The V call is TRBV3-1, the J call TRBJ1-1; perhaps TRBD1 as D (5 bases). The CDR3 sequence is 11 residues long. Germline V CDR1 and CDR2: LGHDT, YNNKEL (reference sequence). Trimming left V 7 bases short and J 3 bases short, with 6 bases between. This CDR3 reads CASMGHTEAFF. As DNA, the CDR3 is TGTGCCAGCATGGGACACACTGAAGCTTTCTTT. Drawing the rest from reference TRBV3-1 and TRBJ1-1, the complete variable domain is DTAVSQTPKYLVTQMGNDKSIKCEQNLGHDTMYWYKQDSKKFLKIMFSYNNKELIINETVPNRFSPKSPDKAHLNLHINSLELGDSAVYFCASMGHTEAFFGQGTRLTVV.

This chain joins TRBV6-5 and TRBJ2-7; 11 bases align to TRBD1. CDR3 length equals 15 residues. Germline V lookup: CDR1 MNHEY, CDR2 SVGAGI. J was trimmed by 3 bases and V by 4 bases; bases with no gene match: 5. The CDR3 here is CASSSGTGGYYEQYF. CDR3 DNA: TGTGCCAGCAGTTCGGGGACAGGGGGATACTACGAGCAGTACTTC.

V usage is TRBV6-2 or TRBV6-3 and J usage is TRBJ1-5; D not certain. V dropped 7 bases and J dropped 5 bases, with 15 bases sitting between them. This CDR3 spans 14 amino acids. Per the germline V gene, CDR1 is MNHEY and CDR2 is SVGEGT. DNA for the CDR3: TGTGCCAGCACCCACCGGCCATCCTATCAGCCCCAGCATTTT. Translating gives CASTHRPSYQPQHF.

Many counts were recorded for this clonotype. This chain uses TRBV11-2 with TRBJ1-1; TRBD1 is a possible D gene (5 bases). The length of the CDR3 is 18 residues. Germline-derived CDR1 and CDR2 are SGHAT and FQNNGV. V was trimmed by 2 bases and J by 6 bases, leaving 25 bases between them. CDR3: CASSLLVGGGRSRAEAFF. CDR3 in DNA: TGTGCCAGCAGCTTATTAGTTGGGGGAGGGCGGAGCCGCGCTGAAGCTTTCTTT.

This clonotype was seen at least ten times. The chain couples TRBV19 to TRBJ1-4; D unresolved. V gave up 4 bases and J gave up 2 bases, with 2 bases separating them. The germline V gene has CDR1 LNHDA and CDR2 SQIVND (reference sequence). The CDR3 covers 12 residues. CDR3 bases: TGTGCCAGTAGTAGGACTAATGAAAAACTGTTTTTT. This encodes CASSRTNEKLFF.

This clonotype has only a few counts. The CDR3 DNA reads TGTGCCAGCAGTCGGACGTACCTCACCGGGGAGCTGTTTTTT. Protein: CASSRTYLTGELFF. The chain carries TRBV6-1 and TRBJ2-2; D remains unclear. Per germline, CDR1 MNHNS and CDR2 SASEGT. The CDR3 is made up of 14 amino acids. V was shortened by 5 bases and J by 4 bases, with 11 bases between the two germline ends.

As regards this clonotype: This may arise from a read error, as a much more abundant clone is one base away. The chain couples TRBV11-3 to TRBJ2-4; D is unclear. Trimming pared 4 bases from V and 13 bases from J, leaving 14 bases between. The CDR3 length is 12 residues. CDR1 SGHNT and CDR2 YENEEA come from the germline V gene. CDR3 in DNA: TGTGCCAGCAGCTCACTACCGCCCGGGCAGTACTTC. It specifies CASSSLPPGQYF.

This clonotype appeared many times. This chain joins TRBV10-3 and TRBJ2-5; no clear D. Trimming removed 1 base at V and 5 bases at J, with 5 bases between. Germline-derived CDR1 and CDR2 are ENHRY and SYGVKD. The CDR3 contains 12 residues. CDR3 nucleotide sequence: TGTGCCATCAGTGAGTACCGGGAGACCCAGTACTTC. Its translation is CAISEYRETQYF.

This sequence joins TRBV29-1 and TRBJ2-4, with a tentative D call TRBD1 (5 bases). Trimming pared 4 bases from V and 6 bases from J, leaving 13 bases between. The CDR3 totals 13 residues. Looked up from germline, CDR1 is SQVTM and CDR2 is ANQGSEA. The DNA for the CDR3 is TGCAGCGTTGGATTTGGACAAGGAAACATTCAGTACTTC. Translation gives CSVGFGQGNIQYF.

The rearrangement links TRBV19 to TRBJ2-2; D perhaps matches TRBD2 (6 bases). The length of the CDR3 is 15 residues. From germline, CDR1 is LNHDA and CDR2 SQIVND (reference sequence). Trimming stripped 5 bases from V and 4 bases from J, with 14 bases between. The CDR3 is CASSPRRASTGELFF. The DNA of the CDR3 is TGTGCCAGTAGTCCACGGAGGGCGAGCACCGGGGAGCTGTTTTTT.